Following are 15 T cell receptor beta chains from one sample sequenced in a study of beta chain features in type 1 diabetes. What was sequenced were expressed TCRB transcripts, since all of the isolated RNA had been reverse transcribed. TCRdb's table, derived via immunoSEQ multiplex PCR, lists solely in-frame clones and lacks some. The sample yields under 950,000 clones, 15% to 20% seen once. The sequenced sample consisted of naive CD4+ T cells from blood. Receptors were obtained from a woman aged 18-29 years in good health.

The chain employs TRBV10-3 and TRBJ2-7; D unresolved. V was cut by 5 bases and J by 2 bases, with 7 bases left in between. CDR1 is ENHRY and CDR2 is SYGVKD in the germline V gene. This CDR3 contains 12 residues. CDR3 in DNA: TGTGCCATCAGTAAGGGTACCTACGAGCAGTACTTC. This translates into CAISKGTYEQYF.

J is TRBJ2-1 and V is TRBV28; TRBD2 matches 8 bases. Looked up from germline, CDR1 is MDHEN and CDR2 is SYDVKM. The ends lost 7 bases at V and 10 bases at J; junction bases unmatched: 12. The CDR3 contains 14 residues. Here the CDR3 DNA reads TGTGCCAGCAACTTACCCGGGACTAGTAACGAGCAGTTCTTC. It encodes CASNLPGTSNEQFF.

The CDR3 here is CASSVAPLGSGELFF. Written as DNA, the CDR3 is TGTGCCAGCAGCGTAGCCCCTCTAGGGTCCGGGGAGCTGTTTTTT. J is TRBJ2-2 and V is TRBV9; D not resolved. The CDR3 totals 15 residues. Germline V gene lookup returns CDR1 SGDLS and CDR2 YYNGEE. V lost 0 bases to trimming and J lost 6 bases, with 12 bases between them. The full variable domain, in which reference TRBV9 and TRBJ2-2 provide the parts outside the CDR3, is DSGVTQTPKHLITATGQRVTLRCSPRSGDLSVYWYQQSLDQGLQFLIQYYNGEERAKGNILERFSAQQFPDLHSELNLSSLELGDSALYFCASSVAPLGSGELFFGEGSRLTVL.

V and J are TRBV21-1 and TRBJ2-3; the table's D call, TRBD2, has no DNA check behind it. TRBV21-1 counts as a pseudogene. This CDR3 region has 17 residues. The CDR3 coding sequence is TGTGCCAGCAGCAAACCCACTAGCGGGGGACACACAGATACGCAGTATTTT. Its protein is CASSKPTSGGHTDTQYF.

The chain employs TRBV9 and TRBJ2-3; the D gene is possibly TRBD1 (5 bases). Per germline, CDR1 SGDLS and CDR2 YYNGEE. Trimming cost V 3 bases and J 0 bases, with 14 bases left between them. The CDR3 is 16 amino acids. Here the CDR3 DNA reads TGTGCCAGCAGCGGGGATGGACACCCCAGCACAGATACGCAGTATTTT. This gives the protein CASSGDGHPSTDTQYF.

This clone was detected a few times. The chain uses TRBV27 and TRBJ2-7; 9 nucleotides match TRBD2. CDR1 is MNHEY, CDR2 SMNVEV, per germline (reference sequence). The CDR3 sequence is 15 residues long. The ends lost 4 bases at V and 4 bases at J; junction bases unmatched: 8. The CDR3 sequence is CASSSKAGGIYEQYF. The CDR3 bases are TGTGCCAGCAGTTCGAAAGCGGGAGGTATTTACGAGCAGTACTTC.

The J gene is TRBJ2-1, the V gene TRBV2, with 14 bases matching TRBD2. J gave up 6 bases and V 6 bases, and 4 bases lay outside the gene matches. The V gene's germline CDR1 is SNHLY and CDR2 FYNNEI. The CDR3 extends over 15 amino acids. The CDR3 nucleotides are TGTGCCAGCAGGGCGACTAGCGGGAGGGCCAATGAGCAGTTCTTC. This sequence encodes CASRATSGRANEQFF.

The chain employs TRBV10-3 and TRBJ2-1, with a possible D match to TRBD2 (6 bases). The V end was cut by 3 bases, the J end by 5 bases, with 14 bases between. The CDR3 sequence is 15 residues long. Germline V gene data show CDR1 as ENHRY and CDR2 as SYGVKD. The CDR3 DNA reads as TGTGCCATCAGTGACGTGCGGGACCTGGACAATGAGCAGTTCTTC. As protein: CAISDVRDLDNEQFF.

This clone showed up just once. Additional DNA sequences in this sample encode the identical CDR3. The chain is built from TRBV18 and TRBJ1-1; the D is unclear. The CDR3 covers 13 residues. Trimming stripped 3 bases from V and 2 bases from J, with 7 bases between. Germline V gene data show CDR1 as KGHSH and CDR2 as LQKENI. The chain's CDR3 is CASSPGFNTEAFF. CDR3 coding DNA: TGTGCCAGCTCACCGGGGTTTAACACTGAAGCTTTCTTT.

V and J are TRBV7-2 and TRBJ2-3; a possible D gene is TRBD2 (6 bases). From germline, CDR1 is SGHTA and CDR2 FQGNSA. V was clipped by 5 bases and J by 0 bases, with 12 bases between them. This CDR3 spans 15 amino acids. CDR3 DNA sequence: TGTGCCAGCAGCCTTGGACTACTCAGCACAGATACGCAGTATTTT. It yields the protein CASSLGLLSTDTQYF.

This clone was seen just once. V is TRBV7-9 and J is TRBJ2-7; 10 bases are a match to TRBD2. This CDR3 is 16 amino acids long. Trimming at V came to 0 bases and at J to 3 bases, leaving 5 bases not matched to a gene. The germline CDR1 and CDR2 sequences are SEHNR and FQNEAQ (reference sequence). The CDR3 coding sequence is TGTGCCAGCAGCTTAGCGAAAACTAGCGGGAACTACGAGCAGTACTTC. Amino acids: CASSLAKTSGNYEQYF. The variable domain in full, with the rest retrieved from reference TRBV7-9 and TRBJ2-7, is DTGVSQNPRHKITKRGQNVTFRCDPISEHNRLYWYRQTLGQGPEFLTYFQNEAQLEKSRLLSDRFSAERPKGSFSTLEIQRTEQGDSAMYLCASSLAKTSGNYEQYFGPGTRLTVT.

This clone was seen only a few times. CDR3 loop: CASSPGRGSHEKLFF. Here the CDR3 DNA reads TGTGCCAGCTCACCAGGGAGGGGATCTCACGAAAAACTGTTTTTT. The chain uses TRBV18 and TRBJ1-4; D is perhaps TRBD1 (5 bases). Per the germline V gene, CDR1 is KGHSH and CDR2 is LQKENI. Trimming took 2 bases from V and 8 from J, leaving 15 bases between them. This CDR3 contains 15 residues.

There are a few counts of this clone. The chain joins TRBV2 to TRBJ1-5, with D perhaps TRBD1 (5 bases). This CDR3 region has 15 residues. Germline values: CDR1 SNHLY, CDR2 FYNNEI. Trimming took 6 bases from V and 0 from J, leaving 12 bases between them. The DNA for the CDR3 is TGTGCCAGCAGGGGGACGGACTATAGCAATCAGCCCCAGCATTTT. It encodes CASRGTDYSNQPQHF.

The V call is TRBV7-2, the J call TRBJ1-2, with D possibly TRBD1 on 6 matching bases. The CDR3 consists of 16 residues. V lost 5 bases and J 4 bases, leaving 20 bases between the germline ends. Germline V gives CDR1 SGHTA, CDR2 FQGNSA. The CDR3 reads CASSIKYRARGYGYTF. The CDR3 region has the DNA TGTGCCAGCAGCATAAAATACAGGGCTCGCGGCTATGGCTACACCTTC.

This clone has at least ten counts. The chain employs TRBV10-3 and TRBJ2-4; D is unclear. CDR3 length: 17 residues. Trimming pared 2 bases from V and 0 bases from J, leaving 14 bases between. Germline CDR1 is ENHRY and CDR2 is SYGVKD. The CDR3 DNA reads as TGTGCCATCAGTGAGGTAGCAGGCGGCGAAGCCAAAAACATTCAGTACTTC. Protein product: CAISEVAGGEAKNIQYF.